Presented here are 27 T cell receptor beta chains from one specimen sequenced in a study of T cells in localized non-small cell lung cancer. Only in-frame clones appear in the TCRdb table, and some are missing; sequencing was by immunoSEQ multiplex PCR. Of approximately 64,000 clones in the sample, roughly 90% are singletons; the top ten hold approximately 2%. This sample comprised peripheral blood, obtained before any cancer treatment. The receptors were sampled from a woman between 40 and 69 years old with stage I lung adenocarcinoma.

The chain carries TRBV6-1 and TRBJ2-3, with D perhaps TRBD1 (5 bases). The V end was cut by 7 bases, the J end by 5 bases, with 7 bases between. The CDR3 is 11 residues long. Per germline, CDR1 MNHNS and CDR2 SASEGT. CDR3 nucleotides: TGTGCCAGCAAGGGGTTAGATACGCAGTATTTT. This translates into CASKGLDTQYF.

The chain employs TRBV28 and TRBJ1-1; weak D call: TRBD1 (5 bases). Per the germline V gene, CDR1 is MDHEN and CDR2 is SYDVKM. The V and J ends lost 5 bases and 7 bases respectively, with 20 bases between them. The CDR3 contains 15 residues. The CDR3 DNA reads as TGTGCCAGCAGTGAGACGGCAGGGTTCCCCTTTGAAGCTTTCTTT. It codes for CASSETAGFPFEAFF.

The rearrangement uses TRBV18 and TRBJ2-5; possible D gene TRBD1, 6 bases. With 3 bases removed from V and 4 bases from J, the gap between germline ends came to 9 bases. CDR1 KGHSH and CDR2 LQKENI come from the germline V gene. This CDR3 contains 13 residues. The chain's CDR3 is CASSPGAGETQYF. The CDR3 DNA is TGTGCCAGCTCACCGGGGGCCGGAGAGACCCAGTACTTC.

The V gene is TRBV28, the J gene TRBJ2-2; perhaps TRBD2 as D (6 bases). V lost 4 bases and J lost 3, with 9 bases in between. Germline V lookup: CDR1 MDHEN, CDR2 SYDVKM. The CDR3 has 14 residues. The CDR3 sequence: CASSWWEDTGELFF. The DNA of the CDR3 is TGTGCCAGCAGTTGGTGGGAGGACACCGGGGAGCTGTTTTTT.

V usage is TRBV18 and J usage is TRBJ2-7; 8 bases are a match to TRBD1. Per the germline V gene, CDR1 is KGHSH and CDR2 is LQKENI. The CDR3 contains 14 residues. V lost 2 bases and J lost 6; bases outside the gene matches: 6. CDR3 sequence reads: CASSPSDRESEQYF. In DNA form, the CDR3 reads TGTGCCAGCTCACCATCGGACAGGGAGAGCGAGCAGTACTTC.

This clone was seen just once. V gene TRBV13 combines with J gene TRBJ2-3, with D possibly TRBD2 on 6 matching bases. With 3 bases removed from V and 0 bases from J, the gap between germline ends came to 25 bases. The CDR3 totals 20 residues. Germline V lookup: CDR1 PRHDT, CDR2 FYEKMQ (reference sequence). The CDR3 region has the DNA TGTGCCAGCAGCTTTCTTCCCTTAATAGCGGAGTGGGACAGCACAGATACGCAGTATTTT. It is translated as CASSFLPLIAEWDSTDTQYF.

The chain joins TRBV10-3 to TRBJ2-7; 10 positions match TRBD1. This CDR3 is 14 amino acids long. Trimming took 6 bases from V and 5 from J; bases not matched to a gene: 7. Germline CDR1 is ENHRY and CDR2 is SYGVKD. CDR3 in DNA: TGTGCCATCAGGCCGGGACAGGGGAGCCACGAGCAGTACTTC. Protein sequence: CAIRPGQGSHEQYF.

The chain couples TRBV28 to TRBJ1-2; 8 nucleotides align to TRBD1. The CDR3 is made up of 13 amino acids. Germline V gene data show CDR1 as MDHEN and CDR2 as SYDVKM. V shed 6 bases and J 3 bases; nucleotides not matched to a gene: 3. The CDR3 spells CASRPTGDYGYTF. CDR3 DNA: TGTGCCAGCAGGCCGACAGGGGACTATGGCTACACCTTC.

V and J are TRBV5-6 and TRBJ1-2, with 7 bases that match TRBD1. CDR1 and CDR2 from the germline V gene are SGHDT and YYEEEE. The CDR3 runs to 16 residues. V lost 2 bases and J lost 6; bases outside the gene matches: 13. The CDR3 protein is CASSFLFQTGPHGYTF. For the CDR3, the DNA is TGTGCCAGCAGCTTCCTCTTTCAGACAGGGCCGCATGGCTACACCTTC.

V and J are TRBV4-3 and TRBJ2-1, with D perhaps given as TRBD1 or TRBD2 (6 bases each). The germline V gene encodes CDR1 LGHNA and CDR2 YSLEER. Trimming shortened V by 2 bases and J by 8 bases, and 22 bases separated the two germline ends. The CDR3 length is 17 residues. This CDR3 is CASSQSPVSGAGDEQFF. For the CDR3, the DNA is TGCGCCAGCAGCCAAAGCCCCGTTTCGGGGGCAGGGGATGAGCAGTTCTTC.

The chain carries TRBV14 and TRBJ2-7; 7 positions match TRBD2. The J segment lost 5 bases and the V segment lost 0 bases, leaving 10 bases of the junction unmatched. This CDR3 has 16 residues. Per germline, CDR1 SGHDN and CDR2 FVKESK. The CDR3 region is CASSQDSFWGGHEQYF. As DNA, the CDR3 is TGTGCCAGCAGCCAAGACTCCTTCTGGGGGGGACACGAGCAGTACTTC.

This chain connects TRBV7-9 to TRBJ2-5, with a weak D call TRBD2 (6 bases). The germline CDR1 and CDR2 sequences are SEHNR and FQNEAQ (reference sequence). Trimming shortened V by 1 base and J by 4 bases, and 10 bases separated the two germline ends. The CDR3 is 14 residues long. In DNA form, the CDR3 reads TGTGCCAGCAGCTTAGACGGGGGAGGAGAGACCCAGTACTTC. Encoded protein: CASSLDGGGETQYF. Drawing the rest from reference TRBV7-9 and TRBJ2-5, the complete variable domain is DTGVSQNPRHKITKRGQNVTFRCDPISEHNRLYWYRQTLGQGPEFLTYFQNEAQLEKSRLLSDRFSAERPKGSFSTLEIQRTEQGDSAMYLCASSLDGGGETQYFGPGTRLLVL.

This chain joins TRBV10-3 and TRBJ2-2; 10 nucleotides match TRBD1. Trimming cost V 10 bases and J 1 base; bases outside gene matches: 3. Germline CDR1 and CDR2: ENHRY and SYGVKD. CDR3 length equals 14 residues. This chain's CDR3 is CATWDRGNTGELFF. CDR3 in DNA: TGTGCCACGTGGGACAGGGGGAACACCGGGGAGCTGTTTTTT.

The V gene is TRBV10-3, the J gene TRBJ1-2; a weak D match, TRBD1 (6 bases). Trimming pared 6 bases from V and 3 bases from J, leaving 11 bases between. Germline loops: CDR1 ENHRY, CDR2 SYGVKD. The CDR3 covers 13 residues. CDR3 region: CAIRRTVYYGYTF. The CDR3 DNA is TGTGCCATCAGGAGGACAGTATACTATGGCTACACCTTC.

The chain has TRBV29-1 and TRBJ2-7; TRBD2 aligns across 13 bases. In germline, CDR1 is SQVTM, CDR2 ANQGSEA. Trimming took 4 bases from V and 4 from J; bases not matched to a gene: 10. This CDR3 spans 16 amino acids. The CDR3 loop is CSVGTSGSQGIYEQYF. CDR3 coding DNA: TGCAGCGTTGGGACTAGCGGGAGTCAAGGCATATACGAGCAGTACTTC.

The chain links TRBV5-1 to TRBJ2-3, with 11 bases identical to TRBD2. The CDR3 sequence is 16 residues long. The junction had 5 bases not matched to a gene; V was cut back by 0 bases and J by 5 bases. From germline, CDR1 is SGHRS and CDR2 YFSETQ. The DNA of the CDR3 is TGCGCCAGCAGCTTGGACCTAGCGGGAGGTGGAGATACGCAGTATTTT. It is translated as CASSLDLAGGGDTQYF.

V gene TRBV4-2 combines with J gene TRBJ2-3; D is uncertain. This CDR3 has 16 amino acids. CDR1 and CDR2 (germline): LGHNA, YNFKEQ. The V end lost 4 bases, the J end lost 2 bases, and 16 bases lay between the germline ends. The CDR3: CASSRQVPHNTDTQYF. In DNA, the CDR3 is TGTGCCAGCAGCCGCCAAGTACCGCACAACACAGATACGCAGTATTTT.

This clone occurred once. The chain couples TRBV12-5 to TRBJ1-4; D uncertain. Germline assignment: CDR1 LGHNT and CDR2 FRNRAP. This CDR3 has 15 residues. Trimming left V 2 bases short and J 0 bases short, with 7 bases between. CDR3 bases: TGTGCTAGTGGTTTGAACCTTGCAACTAATGAAAAACTGTTTTTT. Residues: CASGLNLATNEKLFF.

The rearrangement joins TRBV7-9 to TRBJ1-2; possible D gene TRBD1, 5 bases. The V gene's germline CDR1 is SEHNR and CDR2 FQNEAQ (reference sequence). The CDR3 consists of 14 residues. V was cut by 3 bases and J by 7 bases, with 15 bases left in between. In DNA, the CDR3 is TGTGCCAGCAGCTTCGGTCCCGGGGCGGGTGGCTACACCTTC. Translating it yields CASSFGPGAGGYTF.

The chain links TRBV5-1 to TRBJ2-1; possibly TRBD2 for D (6 bases). This CDR3 spans 16 amino acids. CDR1 is SGHRS, CDR2 YFSETQ, per germline. With 4 bases removed from V and 0 bases from J, the gap between germline ends came to 14 bases. CDR3 coding DNA: TGCGCCAGCAGCAAGGAGGGAGGAAGCTCCTACAATGAGCAGTTCTTC. It yields the protein CASSKEGGSSYNEQFF.

The chain employs TRBV7-2 and TRBJ2-7; 8 bases are shared with TRBD2. The CDR3 runs to 14 residues. Per germline, CDR1 SGHTA and CDR2 FQGNSA. V lost 4 bases and J lost 3; bases outside the gene matches: 5. CDR3 region: CASSSTTSGYEQYF. The CDR3 region has the DNA TGTGCCAGCAGCTCCACCACTAGCGGCTACGAGCAGTACTTC.

The J gene is TRBJ2-2, the V gene TRBV6-5; D is ambiguous. Germline V gene sequence: CDR1 MNHEY, CDR2 SVGAGI. The CDR3 extends over 15 amino acids. V was clipped by 2 bases and J by 7 bases, with 14 bases between them. The CDR3 nucleotides are TGTGCCAGCAGTTACAACAACCCCTCATACGGGGAGCTGTTTTTT. It codes for CASSYNNPSYGELFF.

The chain links TRBV5-5 to TRBJ1-2, with 9 bases fitting TRBD1. There are 13 residues in the CDR3. Germline V CDR1 and CDR2: SGHKS, YYEKEE (reference sequence). V was pared by 3 bases and J by 6 bases, with 3 bases of the junction left unmatched. The CDR3 sequence is CASSSWTGDGYTF. The DNA for the CDR3 is TGTGCCAGCAGCTCCTGGACAGGGGATGGCTACACCTTC.

This clone was counted only a few times. The chain uses TRBV2 and TRBJ1-1, with unresolved D. The V and J ends lost 4 bases and 7 bases respectively, with 7 bases between them. This CDR3 has 11 residues. Germline V CDR1 and CDR2: SNHLY, FYNNEI. CDR3 bases: TGTGCCAGCAGTGGGGGAGTTGAAGCTTTCTTT. Amino acid sequence: CASSGGVEAFF.

V is TRBV5-6 and J is TRBJ1-1; D gene uncertain. This CDR3 is built from 16 residues. Per the germline V gene, CDR1 is SGHDT and CDR2 is YYEEEE. V lost 4 bases, J lost 0 bases, and 16 bases lay in between. CDR3 in DNA: TGTGCCAGCAGCGTAGAACAGTGGGCGTTGAACACTGAAGCTTTCTTT. It is translated as CASSVEQWALNTEAFF.

V and J are TRBV11-3 and TRBJ2-1, with 7 nucleotides matching TRBD1. The CDR3 is 14 residues long. With V trimmed by 5 bases and J by 4 bases, 5 bases remained unmatched. From germline, CDR1 is SGHNT and CDR2 YENEEA. CDR3 nucleotide sequence: TGTGCCAGCAGCCCGGGACAGATTTACAATGAGCAGTTCTTC. Translating it yields CASSPGQIYNEQFF.

This chain joins TRBV2 and TRBJ2-2, with D unclear. CDR3 length: 11 residues. Germline V gene sequence: CDR1 SNHLY, CDR2 FYNNEI. Trimming left V 6 bases short and J 4 bases short, with 3 bases between. CDR3 region: CASSGTGELFF. As DNA, the CDR3 is TGTGCCAGCAGCGGCACCGGGGAGCTGTTTTTT.